The present entry profiles one TCR beta chain with its context. Its binding antigen is unknown. Nothing much larger sits one base from this clone, and base qualities are not available. The cysteine opens and the phenylalanine closes a CDR3 of 14 amino acids. The DNA shown is the 42-base CDR3, in frame from base 1. CDR1 and CDR2, per the germline V gene, are LGHNA and YSLEER. V has 5 bases trimmed and J has 4 bases trimmed; junction bases matching no gene number 4. The cohort consisted of hundreds of healthy bone marrow donors. At the time of sampling, all cohort members were nominally healthy, though unrecorded immune exposures were likely present. The donor was CMV seropositive and belonged to the group of about 290 seropositive cohort members. Each donor provided a peripheral blood sample, and peripheral blood mononuclear cells were used for TCR beta sequencing. Genomic DNA was extracted from the blood cell samples with the Qiagen DNeasy Blood Extraction Kit.

This record belongs to a study of cytomegalovirus exposure and HLA in healthy donors (dated by TCRdb to about 2017). Background for the entire study: According to an earlier analysis of 550 to 700 of the donors, about 170 million T cells yielded 100 million or so unique TCR beta sequences and more than 250 Gb of sequence data. The study combined high-throughput TCR immunosequencing, statistical association of individual TCRs with disease status, and machine learning to predict cytomegalovirus infection status. Rather than using new phenotypic data, the later analysis identified candidate immune exposures from TCR beta sequences and from how often those sequences occurred across donors. The study was designed to test whether signatures of past pathogen exposure could be identified by cataloging public T cell receptors. A later genetic analysis used genome-wide SNP genotypes for about three fifths of the roughly 700 donors, treating that subset as a discovery cohort. Donor age, sex, ethnicity and CMV serostatus were collected together with the repertoire data. HLA typing included class I and class II loci at four-digit resolution. Typing coverage differed by locus: A, B, C, DRB1 and DQB1 were typed in about 620-630 donors, DQA1 in about 500, DPA1 in 600 to 610, and DPB1 in just under 490. Besides the first cohort of more than 650 subjects, a separate validation cohort made up of roughly 120 different subjects was used. In an earlier analysis of 550 to 700 of the donors, high-throughput TCR beta sequencing was used to judge whether each TCR beta V gene segment behaved as functional or pseudogenic. Several DR-DQ haplotypes were handled as single units for association and clustering, since linkage in the cohort was strong. The study used immunosequencing to profile the T cell repertoires of some 600 subjects and linked those repertoires to cytomegalovirus serostatus. Among some 410 genotyped donors of the cohort, an average of roughly 230,000 unique TCR beta nucleotide sequences was sequenced per donor, of which about 19% were non-productive. Every repertoire in the discovery cohort had been generated on one and the same sequencing platform. About 300 gigabases of sequencing data and around 85 million unique TCR sequences made up an early release that covered several hundred HLA-typed donors. Among the roughly 410 genotyped donors, around 81% belonged to the genetic ancestry cluster associated with self-reported Caucasian donors. A later analysis re-analyzed previously published TCR beta repertoires from 660 or so donors and added high-resolution HLA genotyping to study TCR occurrence patterns.

The investigation overall reported the following: In a later genetic analysis, a missense DCLRE1C variant was associated with V-gene and J-gene trimming of TCR beta chains, and the association was replicated in an independent cohort. Presence/absence analyses assumed roughly uniform sequencing depth across donors, an assumption that may not hold. In a later analysis, several top co-occurrence clusters were reported to appear linked to parvovirus B19, influenza, CMV and Epstein-Barr virus. In this cohort, only TCR beta chains were sequenced, and detectable features were limited by the absence of alpha or paired-chain data. A cluster of highly shared sequence variants was judged likely to represent a technical artifact of the sequencing pipeline. The study listed 170 or so TCR beta chains as associated with cytomegalovirus. The 87-base-pair reads could not distinguish some IMGT-functional V segments, including TRBV6-2 and TRBV6-3, so those segments were excluded. According to the authors, the approach could potentially be generalized to other disease states and immunological phenotypes. Strong co-occurrence of HLA alleles, especially DR and DQ, made assigning TCR associations to individual alleles difficult. A few of the identified cytomegalovirus-associated TCR beta chains were confirmed in vitro to be specific for cytomegalovirus antigens. In a later analysis, HLA-associated TCR beta chains were found to be more clonally expanded and to have lower generation probabilities than equally common non-associated chains. Correlated functional status among segregating V segments might be attributable to linkage disequilibrium, but an unknown experimental factor could not be ruled out. In an earlier analysis of fewer than 750 of the donors, most TCR beta V segments were observed in productive rearrangements about 87% or about 30% of the time, broadly matching IMGT annotations. According to a later analysis, TCR association rates differed among HLA loci, with DRB1 alleles showing the most associated TCRs and HLA-C alleles showing the fewest. While some public TCRs were present in many individuals, most TCR sequences turned up only very rarely across donors. A later genetic analysis reported fewer N-insertions in productive TCRs among donors in an Asian-associated ancestry cluster than the roughly 700-donor mean. Immune exposure information for the cohort was limited to CMV serostatus. The classifier was reported to diagnose cytomegalovirus status with high specificity and sensitivity in both the original and validation cohorts. HLA typing was unavailable for some donors at each locus, so association tests used only the typed subset. Because counts were too low, around 18 rarely observed V segments, including chromosome 9 orphons, were left out of the earlier analysis of some 640 of the donors. According to a later analysis, most CMV-associated TCR beta chains appeared to be HLA-restricted, and the HLA associations seemed to be driven largely by CMV exposure. In a later analysis, around 17,000 TCR beta sequences were associated with specific HLA alleles at a false discovery rate of 0.05. A further reported finding was that TCR beta sequences accurately predicted the HLA-A and HLA-B alleles for most subjects in the first cohort.

Library method: the immunoSEQ multiplex PCR assay. For the multiplex PCR, a mixture combining 60 forward primers for TCR Vbeta segments and 13 reverse primers for TCR Jbeta segments was used. Amplification of the CDR3 region of rearranged TCR beta genes was performed with a multiplex PCR assay on genomic DNA. The amplified TCR beta libraries were sequenced on the Illumina HiSeq System as 87-base-pair reads. Processing in the source paper ran as follows. Across the 700 or so repertoires, a later analysis counted approximately 83 million unique TCR beta chains, some 11 million of which were shared by at least two donors. To remove PCR and sequencing errors, raw reads were error-corrected and collapsed into unique sequences using a nearest-neighbor algorithm that merged closely related sequences. CDR3 sequences were aligned to IMGT reference sequences to assign V, D and J gene segments. For a sequence to be retained, a match of at least six nucleotides to both a V gene segment and a J gene segment was required. Rearrangements were classified as productive when the CDR3 lacked stop codons and remained in frame with V and J, and all other rearrangements were classified as non-productive. CDR3 was defined by IMGT convention, running from the second conserved V-encoded cysteine to the conserved J-encoded phenylalanine. Sequences without an unambiguous match to a single V gene segment were excluded from the earlier analysis of 587 of the donors. In an earlier analysis of about 590 of the donors, a V segment was called functional when productive rearrangements were above 56.7%, and segregating when the standard deviation between donors exceeded 5%. A statistical classification framework was built to diagnose cytomegalovirus status from the catalog of TCR beta chain sequences. A later analysis assigned V and J genes by comparing TCR nucleotide sequences with IMGT/GENE-DB human TR gene sequences. A later analysis assigned CDR3 sequences and most-parsimonious VDJ recombination scenarios with the TCRdist pipeline. In a later analysis, each TCR beta chain was defined by its CDR3 amino acid sequence together with its V-gene family, and reads lacking a unique V-gene family were excluded. In a later analysis, some 600 highly shared, low-generation-probability nucleotide sequences were removed to address suspected cross-contamination and a sequencing artifact. For each public chain, a later analysis derived a clonal expansion index from normalized ranks of inferred template counts within each repertoire. Generation probabilities in a later analysis came from a VDJ recombination model fitted to out-of-frame rearrangements, and those results were checked against IGoR. In a later analysis, TCR-TCR, TCR-HLA and TCR-CMV co-occurrence was scored with hypergeometric tests, and a repertoire-size bias correction was applied to TCR pairs. A later analysis estimated false discovery rates by permuting HLA or CMV assignments 20 times. In a later analysis, co-occurring TCRs were grouped using DBSCAN, with TCRdist sequence similarity added in when clustering inside HLA-allele-positive subsets. For co-occurrence clustering, repertoires with fewer than 30,000 or more than 120,000 public chains were excluded, along with five repertoires with anomalous nucleotide sharing. TCRdb re-hosts the immuneACCESS table, in-frame sequences only. Its copies lack some clones; in the studies checked, an unresolved V gene accounts for under half of them, and the cause for the rest is not known. That table is the source of V, J and clone size, and D and trimming were worked out from the DNA. The sample table contains 85,000 to 130,000 clones; only one count was recorded for around three quarters of them. The ten biggest clones cover around 4% of the sample.

The rearranged segments are TRBV4-3 and TRBJ2-2, with 7 bases matching TRBD1. The source of this sequence is a female donor in good health and CMV-seropositive. The material sequenced was PBMCs. In nucleotides, the sequence is TGCGCCAGCAGCTCCCACAGGGGCACCGGGGAGCTGTTTTTT. It encodes CASSSHRGTGELFF.